This T cell receptor beta chain appears in the sequencing data of a study of neurological immune-mediated disorders. General observations from the study: Sharing of CDR3 amino acid sequences among expanded clones across subjects was absent, suggesting private repertoires in all groups.

Documented time point: longitudinal time-point 2. Unsorted libraries were generated from 2 million PBMCs. These cells had been stored in RNAlater at -80 C. With 5 bases clipped from V and 3 bases from J, the junction kept 6 bases outside the gene matches. The CDR3 totals 15 residues. Germline V gene data show CDR1 as MNHNY and CDR2 as SVGAGI (reference sequence). With 10-nucleotide random UMIs included, cDNA was synthesized by 5'RACE. Over 170 million TCR-beta sequences from 15-18 subjects came out of each sequencing run. Each CDR3 protein gets one entry after TCRdb re-called the 5' RACE reads with MiXCR. Of under 50,000 distinct CDR3 sequences detected, roughly 14% appear once; the ten largest clones hold roughly 4.3%. Notes on this clonotype: The antigen remains unidentified.

The TCR sequence derives from a male donor with HTLV-1-associated myelopathy (HAM/TSP). The V and J genes are TRBV6-6 and TRBJ2-7; 11 nucleotides agree with TRBD1. Sequences were obtained from PBMCs. CDR3 region: CASSRRDRGSYEQYF. The CDR3 DNA sequence: TGTGCCAGCAGTCGCCGGGACAGGGGGAGCTACGAGCAGTACTTC.